The clone carrying this T cell receptor beta chain showed up just a few times. These data come from a study of blood T cell repertoires in COVID-19. Study-wide context: PBMCs, B-cell-depleted T cells, or T cells were the source of the cDNA or gDNA that made up the material.

CDR3 length equals 17 residues. The germline gives CDR1 MNHEY, CDR2 SMNVEV (reference sequence). V shed 2 bases and J shed 0 bases, with 17 bases lying between them. In the source study's methods: From reference gene primer amplification, estimates of nucleated cell counts were derived. The method was immunoSEQ multiplex PCR; TCRdb's version includes in-frame clones alone and lacks a portion of them. The V and J calls and the clone size are those of that table, but D and trimming were determined from the DNA. The profile covers 200,000 to 250,000 clones, with around 81% appearing a single time and 4.5% to 7% taken by the ten largest.

The chain employs TRBV27 and TRBJ2-7; a weak D match, TRBD2 (5 bases). The receptor comes from a woman aged 70-85 years with acute or convalescent COVID-19. Sequenced sample: peripheral blood. The CDR3 DNA reads as TGTGCCAGCAGTTTAGGTGCCGGGGTCTTGGGCTCCTACGAGCAGTACTTC. Translation gives CASSLGAGVLGSYEQYF.